Detailed here is one T cell receptor beta chain. The antigen it recognizes is unknown. Base-call qualities are not available, and no considerably larger clone is one nucleotide away. TCRbeta CDR3 regions were amplified from genomic DNA using the immunoSEQ Assay, a bias-controlled multiplex PCR. The authors processed their data as follows. The number of nucleated cells in each sample was estimated by amplification of reference gene primers within the assay. Sequence reads were collapsed and filtered to measure the absolute abundance of every unique TCRbeta CDR3 rearrangement. For each sample, productive Simpson clonality was calculated as the square root of Simpson's diversity index over productive rearrangements. The source is immuneACCESS, and TCRdb retained only in-frame sequences with V and J called. Part of the clones is not carried over; for the studies checked, unresolved V genes explain less than half of this, and the remainder is unexplained. V, J and clone size were drawn from that table, and D and trimming were deduced from the DNA. Here the sample has approximately 290,000 clones; more than 80% occur a single time. 1.1% of the sample is held by the ten biggest clonotypes.

The data were obtained in a study of blood T cell repertoires in COVID-19 (dated by TCRdb to the early 2020s). At the level of the whole study: The collaborator samples originated in the United States, Italy and Spain and spanned the acute and convalescent phases of COVID-19. The material from the prospective study consisted of cDNA or gDNA derived from T cells, B-cell-depleted T cells, or PBMCs. Deeply sampled blood TCRbeta repertoires from subjects exposed to, actively infected with, or recovered from COVID-19 were included in the dataset. The repertoires were released in a freely available public database meant as a resource for research on the immune response to SARS-CoV-2. The samples were drawn from two sources: the first 160 participants of the ongoing ImmuneRACE study, and 1,000 to 1,500 subjects contributed by 6 global collaborators. The sample metadata nearly always contained a de-identified subject ID, COVID-19 status, age in years and sex. Where available, HLA class I and class II types were taken from metadata supplied by the sample provider and were not determined by assay-based typing.

From the germline V gene, CDR1 is WSHSY and CDR2 is SAAADI. From the cysteine up to the phenylalanine, the CDR3 has a length of 17 residues. Only CDR3 DNA remains: 51 bases, in frame from the first base. V is pruned by 6 bases and J by 1 base, leaving 11 bases of the junction without a gene match. Broad study findings and their caveats: The quantity of clinical and demographic metadata differed by source and by participant and was supplied without curation.

Participants in the prospective study were enrolled through a virtual design, were aged roughly 18 to 95 years, and lived in roughly 26 United States geographic areas. In the prospective study, participants were assigned to cohorts based on the clinical history participants reported in a screening survey and a study questionnaire. Recovered participants in ImmuneRACE Cohort 3 were defined as having two consecutive negative NP/OP PCR tests, clearance from a healthcare professional, or resolution of symptoms. Mobile phlebotomists in the prospective study collected whole blood, serum and a nasopharyngeal or oropharyngeal swab from every participant. Over an approximately 2-month period, participants in the prospective study had the option of providing additional blood draws and questionnaires. Before DNA extraction, blood samples from the prospective study were shipped at room temperature or frozen.

This clonotype was obtained from a woman in her twenties or thirties who had recovered from COVID-19. The sequenced sample was PBMCs or T cells enriched from blood (not recorded which). This sequence uses TRBV10-2 and TRBJ2-3; TRBD2 lines up with 9 middle nucleotides. The nucleotide sequence is given as TGCGCCAGCAGCGCAGGTTATGAGCGGGGGGGCACAGATACGCAGTATTTT. Translated, this is CASSAGYERGGTDTQYF.